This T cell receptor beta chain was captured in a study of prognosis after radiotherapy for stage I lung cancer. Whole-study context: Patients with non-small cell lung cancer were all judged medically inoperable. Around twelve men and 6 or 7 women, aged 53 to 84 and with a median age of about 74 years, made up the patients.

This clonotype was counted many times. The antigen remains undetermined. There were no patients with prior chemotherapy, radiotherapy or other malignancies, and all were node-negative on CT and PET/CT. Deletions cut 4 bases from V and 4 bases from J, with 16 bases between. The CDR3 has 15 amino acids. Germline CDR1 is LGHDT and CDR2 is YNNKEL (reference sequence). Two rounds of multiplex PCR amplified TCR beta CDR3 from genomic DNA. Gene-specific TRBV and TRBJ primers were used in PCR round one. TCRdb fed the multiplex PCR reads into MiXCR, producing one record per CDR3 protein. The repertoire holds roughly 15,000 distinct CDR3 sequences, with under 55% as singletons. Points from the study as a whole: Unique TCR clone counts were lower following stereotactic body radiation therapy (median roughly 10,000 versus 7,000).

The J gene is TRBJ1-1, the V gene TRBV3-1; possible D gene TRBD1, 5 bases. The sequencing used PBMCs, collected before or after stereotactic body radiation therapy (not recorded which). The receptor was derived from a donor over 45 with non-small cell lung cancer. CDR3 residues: CASSPYLGGGTEAFF. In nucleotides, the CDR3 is TGTGCCAGCAGCCCTTACCTTGGGGGGGGCACTGAAGCTTTCTTT.